These 8 T cell receptor beta chains were sequenced from one sample in a study of CD8+ T cells in alopecia areata. The treatment denotes: oral pan-JAK inhibitor, 5-10 mg twice daily. Following RNA extraction, reverse transcription yielded cDNA that acted as the sequencing template. This table comes from immunoSEQ multiplex PCR, and its TCRdb copy is limited to in-frame clones, with some not included. This sample yields more than 200,000 clones, of which approximately 67% are seen a single time; over 1% belongs to the top ten. The sequencing used CD4+ T cells sorted from blood, collected at week 44, from a patient treated with tofacitinib. All receptors come from a human donor with alopecia areata.

The chain is built from TRBV15 and TRBJ2-7, with a weak D call TRBD1 (8 bases). The V and J ends lost 2 bases and 3 bases respectively, with 11 bases between them. Germline lookup yields CDR1 LNHNV and CDR2 YYDKDF (reference sequence). This CDR3 spans 14 amino acids. The CDR3: CATSRYRGGYEQYF. The DNA of the CDR3 is TGTGCCACCAGCAGATACAGGGGGGGCTACGAGCAGTACTTC.

This clone was detected only once. This chain links TRBV4-2 with TRBJ2-5; D remains ambiguous. Germline loops: CDR1 LGHNA, CDR2 YNFKEQ. Between the trimmed V and J ends, which lost 5 bases and 5 bases, there was a span of 15 bases. The CDR3 totals 14 residues. The CDR3 nucleotides read TGTGCCAGCAGCTTTTTGGCAGGCCGGGAGACCCAGTACTTC. Its protein is CASSFLAGRETQYF.

This chain joins TRBV6-6 and TRBJ2-2; weak D call: TRBD1 (6 bases). The CDR3 covers 15 residues. Germline V gene lookup returns CDR1 MNHNY and CDR2 SVGAGI (reference sequence). Trimming took 10 bases from V and 5 from J, leaving 20 bases between them. The CDR3 sequence: CATGQRRDTTGELFF. In nucleotides, the CDR3 is TGTGCCACTGGACAGCGCCGAGATACAACCGGGGAGCTGTTTTTT.

This rearrangement joins TRBV4-3 to TRBJ1-4; D gene unclear. Germline lookup yields CDR1 LGHNA and CDR2 YSLEER. The CDR3 is made up of 16 amino acids. Deletions cut 0 bases from V and 7 bases from J, with 15 bases between. CDR3 nucleotides: TGCGCCAGCAGCCAAGACTCCGGGGATAAGGGTGAAAAACTGTTTTTT. This translates into CASSQDSGDKGEKLFF.

This clone appeared a few times. V usage is TRBV7-2 and J usage is TRBJ2-4, with D perhaps matching TRBD1 or TRBD2 (5 bases each). Germline values: CDR1 SGHTA, CDR2 FQGNSA. The CDR3 consists of 15 residues. V gave up 1 base and J gave up 6 bases, with 13 bases separating them. CDR3 protein: CASSLEGAGSNIQYF. CDR3 sequence (DNA): TGTGCCAGCAGCTTAGAGGGAGCAGGGTCAAACATTCAGTACTTC.

The CDR3 DNA reads as TGTGCCAGCAGTCGAAGGGGAAGTACGCAGTATTTT. This encodes CASSRRGSTQYF. The rearrangement uses TRBV6-5 and TRBJ2-3; weak D call: TRBD1 (5 bases). The V gene's germline CDR1 is MNHEY and CDR2 SVGAGI. This CDR3 has 12 residues. The V gene lost 5 bases and the J gene lost 8 bases, with 11 bases spanning the gap.

The chain combines TRBV19 with TRBJ1-2, with 7 bases identical to TRBD1. Germline V gene lookup returns CDR1 LNHDA and CDR2 SQIVND (reference sequence). J lost 5 bases, V lost 1 base, and 4 bases had no gene match. The CDR3 sequence is 14 residues long. DNA of the CDR3: TGTGCCAGTAGTATAGCCAGGGGGGGATATGGCTACACCTTC. It is translated as CASSIARGGYGYTF.

The chain couples TRBV11-2 to TRBJ2-5; D not certain. V lost 5 bases and J 0 bases, leaving 7 bases between the germline ends. The CDR3 consists of 13 residues. Germline V gene lookup returns CDR1 SGHAT and CDR2 FQNNGV. The CDR3 reads CASSRTDQETQYF. DNA for the CDR3: TGTGCCAGCAGCCGCACAGACCAAGAGACCCAGTACTTC.